This TCR beta chain stems from a study of graft-versus-host responses after intestinal transplantation. Study at large: Recipients were given multivisceral, liver-intestinal, or isolated intestinal transplants. Among the recipients, all got anti-thymocyte globulin induction and then tacrolimus and steroids for roughly three years. Study outcomes and limitations: Early post-transplant falls in HvG clones accompanied the peak levels of circulating GvH clones. GvH clones surfaced in recipient marrow, some emerging earlier in ileum or blood.

Method: immunoSEQ multiplex PCR; TCRdb's copy keeps in-frame clones and lacks some. Of 13,000 to 15,000 clones in the sample, around three quarters were seen once. In the case of this clone: The antigen is undetermined.

Lymphocytes (intraepithelial and lamina propria) were released by processing the graft tissue. J was trimmed by 6 bases and V by 4 bases; bases with no gene match: 10. The CDR3 consists of 16 residues. The germline gives CDR1 MGHRA, CDR2 YSYEKL. V is TRBV4-1 and J is TRBJ2-1; 9 bases are a match to TRBD1. This clonotype originated in a human patient who received an intestinal transplant, so some T cells may come from the graft donor. Material: ileum tissue, obtained roughly 27 days after intestinal transplant. The CDR3 nucleotides are TGCGCCAGCAGCCGCTGGGACAGGGTTCCCCCCAATGAGCAGTTCTTC. Encoded protein: CASSRWDRVPPNEQFF.